This T cell receptor beta chain was captured by sequencing in a study of blood T cell repertoires in COVID-19. Study in general: Samples of COVID-19 (acute and convalescent) were obtained from the United States, Italy and Spain. In each case, the material was cDNA or gDNA derived from T cells, B-cell-depleted T cells, or PBMCs.

The V end lost 1 base, the J end lost 2 bases, and 9 bases lay between the germline ends. The CDR3 runs 14 residues. CDR1 and CDR2 (germline): LGHDT, YNNKEL (reference sequence). As regards this clone: Distinct nucleotide sequences in the sample also encode this CDR3.

Original methodology: Amplification of reference gene primers was used by the study to estimate nucleated cell counts. Generated by immunoSEQ multiplex PCR, the TCRdb table keeps only in-frame clones and is missing some. V and J calls and clone size are as listed in that table; D and trimming were resolved from the DNA. The data hold around 300,000 clones, with approximately 85% observed a single time. The receptor comes from a human donor in a cohort sampled during active COVID-19. The J gene is TRBJ2-7, the V gene TRBV3-1 (or the pseudogene TRBV3-2), with unresolved D. The sample comprised peripheral blood. The CDR3 here is CASSQGALTYEQYF. As DNA, the CDR3 is TGTGCCAGCAGCCAAGGGGCCTTAACCTACGAGCAGTACTTC.